This entry features one T cell receptor beta chain sequence. What it binds is not known. CDR3 length: 13 residues. The V end lost 2 bases, the J end lost 7 bases, and 11 bases lay between the germline ends. Per the germline V gene, CDR1 is MNHEY and CDR2 is SVGAGI. This record belongs to a study of T cell repertoires in cytomegalovirus infection. In the study overall: Recently identified HLA-C-restricted CMV epitopes were among the peptides used.

Study-wide points: HLA-C-restricted, CMV-specific TCR beta clonotypes were dominant ex vivo. Cumulative frequency of public TCR beta families picked out carriers of CMV plus the relevant HLA.

TCRdb reprocessed the reads with MiXCR, giving one entry per CDR3 protein. The sample consists of more than 95,000 distinct CDR3 sequences, approximately 30% of them appearing once. The sequencing here drew on CD8+ T cells from cultured PBMCs, taken from culture after CMV antigen stimulation. The chain joins TRBV6-5 to TRBJ2-5; D is possibly TRBD1 (5 bases). The TCR sequence derives from a human donor in good health (CMV status not recorded). Some clones in this sample may be carry-over from other donors' samples. The chain's CDR3 is CASSYLGQGTQYF. CDR3 nucleotide sequence: TGTGCCAGCAGTTACCTTGGCCAGGGGACCCAGTACTTC.